Shown below are 9 T cell receptor beta chains from a single sample sequenced in a study of T cells in Graves' hyperthyroidism and ophthalmopathy. Using RNA transcripts as the source, TCR beta CDR3 regions were amplified. A set of HTBI primers served as the primers for a first-round RT-PCR of the TCR CDR3. TCRdb independently ran MiXCR on the multiplex PCR reads; one entry per CDR3 protein. The sample includes roughly 550,000 distinct CDR3 sequences, about 15% seen only once; the top ten take roughly 29%. Sequenced sample: blood. The receptors derive from a woman in her twenties or thirties with Graves' ophthalmopathy.

Many counts were recorded for this clonotype. This sequence joins TRBV7-9 and TRBJ2-3; perhaps D is TRBD1 or TRBD2 (5 bases each). Per germline, CDR1 SEHNR and CDR2 FQNEAQ (reference sequence). The CDR3 is made up of 14 amino acids. The germline V and J ends were trimmed by 6 bases and 2 bases, with 12 bases remaining between them. CDR3 DNA: TGTGCCAGCAGTCGGGACCACACCACAGATACGCAGTATTTT. Amino acids: CASSRDHTTDTQYF.

As concerns this clonotype: Relative to the germline gene, one junction end is altered; a read error may explain this. The chain employs TRBV4-3 and TRBJ1-1; D is perhaps TRBD1 (5 bases). This CDR3 spans 15 amino acids. Germline V lookup: CDR1 LGHNA, CDR2 YSLEER. The CDR3 bases are TGCGCCAGCGGCCAAGCAGGGAGTCTGAACACTGAAGCTTTCTTT. Amino acids: CASGQAGSLNTEAFF.

This clonotype was observed at least ten times. The chain couples TRBV2 to TRBJ1-2; 10 positions match TRBD1. The CDR3 is 14 residues long. Germline CDR1 SNHLY, CDR2 FYNNEI. The V segment lost 8 bases and the J segment 6 bases; nucleotides outside the gene matches: 9. The CDR3 here is CASYTGTGVHGYTF. CDR3 in DNA: TGTGCCAGCTACACCGGGACAGGGGTTCATGGCTACACCTTC.

This clonotype occurred a few times. The V gene is TRBV4-1, the J gene TRBJ2-1; D unresolved. CDR1 and CDR2 from the germline V gene are MGHRA and YSYEKL. The length of the CDR3 is 15 residues. Deletions cut 0 bases from V and 8 bases from J, with 14 bases between. CDR3 protein: CASSQDSPEFDEQFF. The CDR3, as DNA: TGCGCCAGCAGCCAAGATAGTCCTGAGTTCGATGAGCAGTTCTTC.

This clonotype has at least ten counts. This chain connects TRBV2 to TRBJ2-7; 11 bases match TRBD2. Germline V lookup: CDR1 SNHLY, CDR2 FYNNEI. V was pared by 10 bases and J by 0 bases, with 5 bases of the junction left unmatched. There are 14 residues in the CDR3. The CDR3 bases are TGTGCCACCCCACTAGCGGGAGACTCCTACGAGCAGTACTTC. Protein product: CATPLAGDSYEQYF.

This clonotype was seen many times. The rearrangement uses TRBV11-2 and TRBJ2-1; TRBD1 aligns across 7 bases. CDR1 is SGHAT and CDR2 is FQNNGV in the germline V gene. This CDR3 contains 16 residues. Unmatched junction bases numbered 5, after V lost 1 base and J lost 2 bases. CDR3 nucleotide sequence: TGTGCCAGCAGCTTAGCTTTTCAGGGGGCCTACAATGAGCAGTTCTTC. It yields the protein CASSLAFQGAYNEQFF.

The sample holds a few counts of this clonotype. This sequence joins TRBV24-1 and TRBJ2-1; D is ambiguous. The CDR3 runs 15 residues. CDR1 is KGHDR and CDR2 is SFDVKD in the germline V gene. Trimming took off 5 bases at V and 6 bases at J, with 16 bases between the two ends. The CDR3 protein is CATSAGSPLSNEQFF. The CDR3 DNA is TGTGCCACCAGTGCCGGTAGCCCCCTTTCCAATGAGCAGTTCTTC.

This clonotype has ten or more counts. This chain uses TRBV12-3 or TRBV12-4 with TRBJ1-6, with D possibly TRBD1 on 6 matching bases. The CDR3 contains 13 residues. V lost 5 bases to trimming and J lost 13 bases, with 15 bases between them. The CDR3 DNA sequence: TGTGCCAGCAGTCTTGGCTGGGGGCCCCCCCTCCACTTT. Translating gives CASSLGWGPPLHF.

About this clonotype: A clone one base away is much larger, so this may be a read error. J is TRBJ2-7 and V is TRBV28, with D tentatively TRBD1 (5 bases). The CDR3 covers 14 residues. Germline V gene data show CDR1 as MDHEN and CDR2 as SYDVKM. The V gene lost 4 bases and the J gene lost 3 bases, with 13 bases spanning the gap. The CDR3 bases are TGTGCCAGCAGTTCAGTAGGGGCAGACTACGAGCAGTACTTC. It encodes CASSSVGADYEQYF.